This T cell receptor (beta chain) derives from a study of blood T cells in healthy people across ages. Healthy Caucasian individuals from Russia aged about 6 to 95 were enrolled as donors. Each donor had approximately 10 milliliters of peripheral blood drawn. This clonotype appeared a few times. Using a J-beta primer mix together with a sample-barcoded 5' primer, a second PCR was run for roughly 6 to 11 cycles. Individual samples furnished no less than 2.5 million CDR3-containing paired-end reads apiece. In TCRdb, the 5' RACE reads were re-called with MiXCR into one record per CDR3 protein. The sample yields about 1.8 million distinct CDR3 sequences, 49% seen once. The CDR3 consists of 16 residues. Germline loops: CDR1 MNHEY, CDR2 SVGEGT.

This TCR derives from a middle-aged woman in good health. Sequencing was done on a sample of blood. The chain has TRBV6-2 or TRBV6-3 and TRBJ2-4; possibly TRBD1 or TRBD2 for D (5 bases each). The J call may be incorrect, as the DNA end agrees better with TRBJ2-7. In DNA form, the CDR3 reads TGTGCCAGCAGTTACTCGGTGGGGGAAGACGGGATCGAGCAGTACTTC. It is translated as CASSYSVGEDGIEQYF.